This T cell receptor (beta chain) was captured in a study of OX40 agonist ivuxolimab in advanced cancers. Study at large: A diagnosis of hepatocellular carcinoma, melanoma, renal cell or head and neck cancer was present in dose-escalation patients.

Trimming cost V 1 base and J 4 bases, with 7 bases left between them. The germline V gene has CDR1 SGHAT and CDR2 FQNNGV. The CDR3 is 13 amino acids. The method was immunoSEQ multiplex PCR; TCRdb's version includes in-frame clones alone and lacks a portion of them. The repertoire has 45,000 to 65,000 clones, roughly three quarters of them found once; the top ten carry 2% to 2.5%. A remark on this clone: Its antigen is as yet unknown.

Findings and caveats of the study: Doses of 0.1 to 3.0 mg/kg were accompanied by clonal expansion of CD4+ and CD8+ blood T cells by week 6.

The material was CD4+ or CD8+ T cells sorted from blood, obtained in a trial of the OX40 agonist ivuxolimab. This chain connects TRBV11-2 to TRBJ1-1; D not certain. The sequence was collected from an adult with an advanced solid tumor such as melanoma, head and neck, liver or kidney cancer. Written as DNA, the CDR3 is TGTGCCAGCAGCTTAGCAAAGGGCACTGAAGCTTTCTTT. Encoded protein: CASSLAKGTEAFF.